There are many counts of the clone carrying this T cell receptor (beta chain). Its matching antigen is unknown. This entry comes from a study of T cells in Graves' hyperthyroidism and ophthalmopathy. The investigators amplified TCR beta CDR3 regions from RNA transcripts. Initially, a first-round RT-PCR of the TCR CDR3 employed the HTBI primer set. TCRdb used MiXCR to reprocess the multiplex PCR reads, holding one entry per CDR3 protein. The table lists more than 300,000 distinct CDR3 sequences, approximately 15% of them singletons. There are 14 residues in the CDR3. V was pared by 6 bases and J by 6 bases, with 15 bases between. In germline, CDR1 is ENHRY, CDR2 SYGVKD. Study-wide results and limits: Separating ophthalmopathy from stable hyperthyroidism was achieved by a 13 V-J model.

Calling Graves' hyperthyroidism stable meant ophthalmopathy did not progress within 18 months. Sequenced input: blood. This chain connects TRBV10-3 to TRBJ1-5; tentative D call: TRBD1 (6 bases). The sequence was collected from a woman in her 30s with Graves' hyperthyroidism. CDR3 protein: CAISAEGGGQPQHF. CDR3 coding DNA: TGTGCCATCAGCGCAGAGGGGGGCGGTCAGCCCCAGCATTTT.